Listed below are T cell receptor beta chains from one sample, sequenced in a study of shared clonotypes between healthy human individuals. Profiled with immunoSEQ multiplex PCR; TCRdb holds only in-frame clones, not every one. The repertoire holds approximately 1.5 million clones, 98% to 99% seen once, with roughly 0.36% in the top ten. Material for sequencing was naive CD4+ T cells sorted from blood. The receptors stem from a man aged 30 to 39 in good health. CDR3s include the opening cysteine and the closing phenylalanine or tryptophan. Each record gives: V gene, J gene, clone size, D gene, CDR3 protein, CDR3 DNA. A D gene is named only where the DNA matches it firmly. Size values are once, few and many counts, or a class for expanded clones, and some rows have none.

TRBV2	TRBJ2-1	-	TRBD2	CASSEEGSGSRNEQFF	TGTGCCAGCAGTGAGGAGGGGAGCGGGAGTAGGAATGAGCAGTTCTTC
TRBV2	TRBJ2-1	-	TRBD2	CASSGLAGGEQFF	TGTGCCAGCAGTGGACTAGCGGGAGGTGAGCAGTTCTTC
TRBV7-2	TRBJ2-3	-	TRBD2	CASSRTGLATDTQYF	TGTGCCAGCAGCCGAACGGGACTAGCAACAGATACGCAGTATTTT
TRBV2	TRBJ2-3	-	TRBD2	CASLGLAGENTQYF	TGTGCCAGTTTGGGACTAGCGGGAGAGAATACGCAGTATTTT
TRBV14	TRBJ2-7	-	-	CASSQFGQHEQYF	TGTGCCAGCAGCCAATTTGGACAACACGAGCAGTACTTC
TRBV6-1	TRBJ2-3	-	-	CASSRDLGTDTQYF	TGTGCCAGCAGTCGGGATTTGGGGACAGATACGCAGTATTTT
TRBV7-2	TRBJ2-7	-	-	CASSTRGVLRGYEQYF	TGTGCCAGCAGCACTAGAGGGGTCCTACGGGGGTACGAGCAGTACTTC
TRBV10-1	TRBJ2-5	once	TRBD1	CASSEADRVETQYF	TGCGCCAGCAGTGAGGCCGACAGGGTGGAGACCCAGTACTTC
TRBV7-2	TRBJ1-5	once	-	CASTLAKPRGPGNQPQHF	TGTGCCAGCACTCTAGCAAAACCGAGGGGTCCCGGCAATCAGCCCCAGCATTTT
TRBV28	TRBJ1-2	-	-	CASSAAYGYTF	TGTGCCAGCAGTGCCGCCTATGGCTACACCTTC
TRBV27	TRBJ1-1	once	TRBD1	CASSPTGRTEAFF	TGTGCCAGCAGCCCGACAGGGCGCACTGAAGCTTTCTTT
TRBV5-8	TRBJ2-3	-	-	CASSLQGSLVTDTQYF	TGTGCCAGCAGCTTACAGGGTTCGTTGGTCACAGATACGCAGTATTTT
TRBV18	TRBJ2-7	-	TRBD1	CASSTWGQGSSYEQYF	TGTGCCAGCTCAACATGGGGACAGGGGAGCTCCTACGAGCAGTACTTC
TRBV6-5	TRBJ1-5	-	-	CASSPTWGRDQPQHF	TGTGCCAGCAGTCCTACCTGGGGGCGCGATCAGCCCCAGCATTTT
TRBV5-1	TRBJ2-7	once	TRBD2	CASSSEGTSGRTVQYEQYF	TGCGCCAGCAGCTCCGAAGGGACTAGCGGGAGGACGGTTCAGTACGAGCAGTACTTC
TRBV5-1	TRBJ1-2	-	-	CASSPKRDYGYTF	TGCGCCAGCAGCCCAAAGCGGGACTATGGCTACACCTTC
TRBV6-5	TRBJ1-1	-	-	CASRPSGTRNTEAFF	TGTGCCAGCAGGCCCTCCGGGACAAGGAACACTGAAGCTTTCTTT
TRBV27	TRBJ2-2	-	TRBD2	CASSLLAGDTGELFF	TGTGCCAGCAGTTTGCTAGCGGGGGACACCGGGGAGCTGTTTTTT
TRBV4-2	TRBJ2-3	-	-	CASSRGPLRYF	TGTGCCAGCAGCCGGGGACCGTTACGGTATTTT
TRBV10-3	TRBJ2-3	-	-	CAIRQGRAGDTQYF	TGTGCCATCAGGCAGGGGCGGGCGGGAGATACGCAGTATTTT
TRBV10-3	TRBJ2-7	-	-	CAMGGTAQLPYEQYF	TGTGCCATGGGGGGCACGGCGCAACTCCCCTACGAGCAGTACTTC
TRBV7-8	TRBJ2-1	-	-	CASSLVRERPYNEQFF	TGTGCCAGCAGCTTAGTGCGCGAGCGGCCTTACAATGAGCAGTTCTTC
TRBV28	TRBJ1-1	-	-	CASRLRLSNTEAFF	TGTGCCAGCAGGCTAAGGCTATCGAACACTGAAGCTTTCTTT
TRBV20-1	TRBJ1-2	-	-	CSASVFYGYTF	TGCAGTGCTAGTGTTTTCTATGGCTACACCTTC
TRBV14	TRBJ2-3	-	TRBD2	CASSQDFAGTSGRMTDTQYF	TGTGCCAGCAGCCAAGATTTCGCCGGGACTAGCGGGAGGATGACAGATACGCAGTATTTT
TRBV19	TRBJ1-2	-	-	CASSQRINYGYTF	TGTGCCAGTAGTCAGCGGATTAACTATGGCTACACCTTC
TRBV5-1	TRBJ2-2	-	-	CASSLVLGSGELFF	TGCGCCAGCAGCTTGGTTTTGGGTTCTGGGGAGCTGTTTTTT
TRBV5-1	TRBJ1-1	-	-	CASSPRTELEEAFF	TGCGCCAGCAGCCCGAGGACGGAGTTAGAGGAAGCTTTCTTT
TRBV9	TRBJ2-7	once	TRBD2	CASSVELAGPREQYF	TGTGCCAGCAGCGTAGAACTAGCGGGACCGAGGGAGCAGTACTTC
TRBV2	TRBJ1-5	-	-	CASSVRGFGNQPQHF	TGTGCCAGCAGTGTGCGGGGGTTCGGCAATCAGCCCCAGCATTTT
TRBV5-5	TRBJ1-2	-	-	CASSLGVRGLDYGYTF	TGTGCCAGCAGCTTGGGTGTTCGGGGACTTGACTATGGCTACACCTTC
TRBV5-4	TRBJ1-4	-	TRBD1	CASSLRTGDWTTNEKLFF	TGTGCCAGCAGCTTGAGGACAGGGGACTGGACAACTAATGAAAAACTGTTTTTT
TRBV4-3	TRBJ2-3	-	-	CASSQVMGSTDTQYF	TGCGCCAGCAGCCAAGTAATGGGGAGCACAGATACGCAGTATTTT
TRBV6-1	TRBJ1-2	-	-	CASSVGEDYGYTF	TGTGCCAGCAGTGTCGGGGAGGACTATGGCTACACCTTC
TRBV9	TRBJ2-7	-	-	CASSPEGGPYEQYF	TGTGCCAGCAGTCCGGAGGGGGGACCCTACGAGCAGTACTTC
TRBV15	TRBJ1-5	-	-	CATSRDAGFEPQHF	TGTGCCACCAGCAGAGATGCGGGATTTGAGCCCCAGCATTTT
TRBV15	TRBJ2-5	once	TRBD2	CATSTSAGRAQETQYF	TGTGCCACCAGCACCTCAGCGGGGAGGGCCCAAGAGACCCAGTACTTC
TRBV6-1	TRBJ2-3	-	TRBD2	CASSVAGARTDTQYF	TGTGCCAGCAGTGTAGCGGGAGCTAGAACAGATACGCAGTATTTT
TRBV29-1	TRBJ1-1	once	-	CSVKGGGGENTEAFF	TGCAGCGTTAAGGGAGGGGGGGGCGAGAACACTGAAGCTTTCTTT
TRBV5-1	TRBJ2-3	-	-	CASSLAGGTLTDTQYF	TGCGCCAGCAGCTTGGCGGGCGGCACCCTCACAGATACGCAGTATTTT
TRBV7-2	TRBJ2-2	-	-	CASSSQLDYAANTGELFF	TGTGCCAGCAGCTCCCAGCTGGACTATGCGGCGAACACCGGGGAGCTGTTTTTT
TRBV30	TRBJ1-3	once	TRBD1	CACLQDGTGVGNTIYF	TGTGCCTGCCTCCAAGACGGGACAGGGGTTGGAAACACCATATATTTT
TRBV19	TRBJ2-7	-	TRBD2	CASSRPSGASYEQYF	TGTGCCAGTAGTCGGCCTAGCGGGGCCTCCTACGAGCAGTACTTC
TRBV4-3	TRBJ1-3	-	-	CASSQFGQNSGNTIYF	TGCGCCAGCAGCCAATTCGGCCAGAACTCTGGAAACACCATATATTTT
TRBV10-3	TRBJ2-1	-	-	CAISTGQYNEQFF	TGTGCCATCAGCACCGGACAGTACAATGAGCAGTTCTTC
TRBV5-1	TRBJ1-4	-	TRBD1	CASTFSGTGSPRGEKLFF	TGCGCCAGCACTTTCTCCGGGACAGGGTCCCCACGGGGTGAAAAACTGTTTTTT
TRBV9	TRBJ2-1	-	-	CASSVVGSGPGGDEQFF	TGTGCCAGCAGCGTAGTTGGGTCGGGGCCCGGCGGGGATGAGCAGTTCTTC
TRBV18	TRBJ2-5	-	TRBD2	CASSPLAGVRETQYF	TGTGCCAGCTCACCACTAGCGGGAGTGCGGGAGACCCAGTACTTC
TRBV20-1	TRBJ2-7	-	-	CSVSSGYEQYF	TGCAGTGTTAGCAGCGGCTACGAGCAGTACTTC
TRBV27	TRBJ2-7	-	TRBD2	CAPPGRGTSSYEQYF	TGTGCACCGCCCGGGAGGGGGACTTCGTCCTACGAGCAGTACTTC
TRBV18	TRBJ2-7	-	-	CASSLGGSYEQYF	TGTGCCAGCTCACTAGGGGGCTCCTACGAGCAGTACTTC
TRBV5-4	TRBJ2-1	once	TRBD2	CASSRPLGTSGRAGQFF	TGTGCCAGCAGCCGCCCCCTAGGGACTAGCGGGAGGGCTGGTCAGTTCTTC